The 13 T cell receptor beta chains given below trace back to one sample, sequenced in a study of Tregs in tolerant kidney transplant recipients. The repertoire was sequenced with immunoSEQ multiplex PCR; TCRdb's copy has only in-frame clones and lacks some. The sample holds about 240,000 clones, 80% to 85% seen once. Sequencing was done on a sample of CD4+ T cells from blood. These receptors originate from a human donor in good health.

This clone was recorded once. The genes are TRBV15 and TRBJ2-5; maybe TRBD2 (6 bases). Germline values: CDR1 LNHNV, CDR2 YYDKDF (reference sequence). There are 15 residues in the CDR3. Deletions cut 5 bases from V and 2 bases from J, with 15 bases between. The CDR3 loop is CATSLGGGVQETQYF. The CDR3, as DNA: TGTGCCACCAGCCTCGGGGGTGGCGTTCAAGAGACCCAGTACTTC. Together with reference TRBV15 and TRBJ2-5, the CDR3 gives the full variable domain: DAMVIQNPRYQVTQFGKPVTLSCSQTLNHNVMYWYQQKSSQAPKLLFHYYDKDFNNEADTPDNFQSRRPNTSFCFLDIRSPGLGDTAMYLCATSLGGGVQETQYFGPGTRLLVL.

CDR3 DNA sequence: TGTGCCAGCAGTGAAGTGATGGGATCCCAGTTCTTC. As protein: CASSEVMGSQFF. V is TRBV6-1 and J is TRBJ2-1; the D is unclear. The germline CDR1 and CDR2 sequences are MNHNS and SASEGT. The CDR3 sequence is 12 residues long. Trimming removed 1 base from V and 13 bases from J, with 11 bases in between.

Comment on this clone: A read error may produce the germline difference seen at one junction end. V usage is TRBV29-1 and J usage is TRBJ2-7; a weak D match, TRBD2 (7 bases). CDR3 length: 11 residues. Germline lookup yields CDR1 SQVTM and CDR2 ANQGSEA. The CDR3 loop reads CSAGGTYGQYF. The CDR3 DNA follows: TGCAGCGCCGGGGGGACATACGGGCAGTACTTC.

The V gene is TRBV5-1, the J gene TRBJ2-2, with 16 positions matching TRBD2. CDR3 length: 18 amino acids. The ends lost 4 bases at V and 2 bases at J; junction bases unmatched: 5. Germline V gives CDR1 SGHRS, CDR2 YFSETQ. This CDR3 reads CASSVGLAGGQNTGELFF. The CDR3 DNA sequence: TGCGCCAGCAGCGTGGGACTAGCGGGAGGGCAAAACACCGGGGAGCTGTTTTTT.

The chain recombines TRBV4-1 with TRBJ2-2, with D maybe TRBD2 (5 bases). The CDR3 loop spans 15 amino acids. The germline CDR1 and CDR2 sequences are MGHRA and YSYEKL. The germline V and J ends were trimmed by 4 bases and 4 bases, with 13 bases remaining between them. The CDR3, as DNA: TGCGCCAGCAGCCTAGCGACGCGGTCCACCGGGGAGCTGTTTTTT. It encodes CASSLATRSTGELFF.

This sequence joins TRBV5-1 and TRBJ2-1; 9 nucleotides align to TRBD2. Germline V gene data show CDR1 as SGHRS and CDR2 as YFSETQ. This CDR3 is built from 18 residues. J gave up 4 bases and V 5 bases, and 16 bases lay outside the gene matches. The CDR3, as DNA: TGCGCCAGCAGTTCTCGGGGCCCCGGGGCGGGGGGGTACAATGAGCAGTTCTTC. This translates into CASSSRGPGAGGYNEQFF.

In this sample, this clone turned up once. The chain has TRBV6-6 and TRBJ1-1, with TRBD1 identical over 11 bases. CDR3 size: 15 residues. CDR1 is MNHNY, CDR2 SVGAGI, per germline (reference sequence). J was trimmed by 8 bases and V by 0 bases; bases with no gene match: 5. As DNA, the CDR3 is TGTGCCAGCAGTTACTCGGACAGGGGGCCAAACGAAGCTTTCTTT. It specifies CASSYSDRGPNEAFF.

V usage is TRBV5-4 and J usage is TRBJ1-2, with no clear D. This CDR3 is built from 13 residues. The V gene lost 2 bases and the J gene lost 8 bases, with 13 bases spanning the gap. Germline V gene data show CDR1 as SGHNT and CDR2 as YYREEE (reference sequence). The CDR3 DNA follows: TGTGCCAGCAGCTTTCCCGGGTCTGGGGGCTACACCTTC. Protein: CASSFPGSGGYTF.

The chain links TRBV19 to TRBJ2-7; 11 nucleotides match TRBD2. Germline-derived CDR1 and CDR2 are LNHDA and SQIVND (reference sequence). This CDR3 spans 15 amino acids. After removal of 4 bases from V and 0 bases from J, the junction contained 2 bases not matched to a gene. Here the CDR3 DNA reads TGTGCCAGTAGTAGCGGGACTAGCGGCTCCTACGAGCAGTACTTC. Its protein product is CASSSGTSGSYEQYF.

The gene calls are TRBV11-2 and TRBJ1-5, with D possibly being TRBD1 (6 bases). Trimming shortened V by 1 base and J by 2 bases, and 12 bases separated the two germline ends. Germline CDR1 and CDR2: SGHAT and FQNNGV. The CDR3 runs 16 residues. The CDR3 sequence: CASSLGGGKGNQPQHF. The DNA of the CDR3 is TGTGCCAGCAGCTTAGGGGGGGGCAAGGGCAATCAGCCCCAGCATTTT.

The gene calls are TRBV6-4 and TRBJ1-5, with D possibly being TRBD1 (5 bases). The length of the CDR3 is 16 residues. Germline V gene data show CDR1 as MRHNA and CDR2 as SNTAGT. The V end lost 8 bases, the J end lost 6 bases, and 23 bases lay between the germline ends. The DNA of the CDR3 is TGTGCCAGCGTCCGGGCGAATGGGGCCCCAACTCAGCCCCAGCATTTT. It is translated as CASVRANGAPTQPQHF.

The table lists this clone with a count of one. The rearrangement links TRBV6-5 to TRBJ2-5; TRBD2 agrees at 12 bases. The CDR3 contains 15 residues. V gave up 2 bases and J gave up 10 bases; unmatched junction bases: 8. Germline V gene lookup returns CDR1 MNHEY and CDR2 SVGAGI. Here the CDR3 DNA reads TGTGCCAGCAGTTACCAGGCTAGCGGGGGGGCCCGCCAGTACTTC. Translated: CASSYQASGGARQYF.

This sequence joins TRBV5-1 and TRBJ2-7; the D is unclear. Trimming stripped 2 bases from V and 1 base from J, with 13 bases between. Germline V gene sequence: CDR1 SGHRS, CDR2 YFSETQ. The CDR3 has 15 residues. The CDR3 DNA reads TGCGCCAGCAGCTTTGACTCGGTTGTATCCTACGAGCAGTACTTC. Its protein product is CASSFDSVVSYEQYF.